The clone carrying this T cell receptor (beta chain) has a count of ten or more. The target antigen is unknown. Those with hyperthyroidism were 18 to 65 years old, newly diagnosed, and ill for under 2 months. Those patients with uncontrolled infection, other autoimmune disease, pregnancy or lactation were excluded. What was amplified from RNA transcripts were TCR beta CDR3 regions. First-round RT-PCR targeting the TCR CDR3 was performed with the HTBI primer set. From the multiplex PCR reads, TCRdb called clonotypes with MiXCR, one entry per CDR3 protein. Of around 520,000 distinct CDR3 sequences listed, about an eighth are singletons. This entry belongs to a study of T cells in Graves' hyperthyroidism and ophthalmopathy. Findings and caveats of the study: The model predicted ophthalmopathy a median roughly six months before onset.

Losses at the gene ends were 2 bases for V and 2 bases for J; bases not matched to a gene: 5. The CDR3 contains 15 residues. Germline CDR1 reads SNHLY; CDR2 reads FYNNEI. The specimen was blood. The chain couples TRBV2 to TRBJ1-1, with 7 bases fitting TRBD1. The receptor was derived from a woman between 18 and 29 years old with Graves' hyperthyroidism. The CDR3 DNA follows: TGTGCCAGCAGTGAACCTGGACAGGCTAACACTGAAGCTTTCTTT. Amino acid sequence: CASSEPGQANTEAFF.